Below are 21 T cell receptor beta chains sequenced from a single sample in a study of T cell responses to AZD1222 COVID-19 vaccine. Generated by immunoSEQ multiplex PCR, the TCRdb table keeps only in-frame clones and is missing some. The data show under 200,000 clones, around nine tenths seen once. Sequencing used peripheral blood, obtained on day 0 of AZD1222 vaccination. The receptors originated from an adult in good health.

In regard to this clone: Other nucleotide sequences from this sample produce the same CDR3. The chain combines TRBV18 with TRBJ1-5; D call uncertain. There are 14 residues in the CDR3. The V end was cut by 1 base, the J end by 0 bases, with 4 bases between. The germline V gene has CDR1 KGHSH and CDR2 LQKENI. The CDR3 loop is CASSPQGSNQPQHF. CDR3 sequence (DNA): TGTGCCAGCTCACCACAGGGTAGCAATCAGCCCCAGCATTTT.

The CDR3 sequence is CASRGDRNSPLHF. As DNA, the CDR3 is TGTGCCAGCAGGGGGGACAGGAATTCACCCCTCCACTTT. This rearrangement joins TRBV6-5 to TRBJ1-6, with 8 bases identical to TRBD1. The V gene's germline CDR1 is MNHEY and CDR2 SVGAGI. CDR3 length: 13 amino acids. Trimming took 6 bases from V and 7 from J; bases not matched to a gene: 2.

The chain joins TRBV24-1 to TRBJ2-7, with a weak D call TRBD2 (5 bases). V lost 2 bases and J lost 2, with 12 bases in between. Per germline, CDR1 KGHDR and CDR2 SFDVKD. This CDR3 is 15 amino acids long. CDR3 coding DNA: TGTGCCACCAGTGATTCCCGGGGTGTCGCCTACGAGCAGTACTTC. Its translation is CATSDSRGVAYEQYF.

This chain uses TRBV19 with TRBJ1-6, with TRBD1 identical over 9 bases. The CDR3 has 17 residues. The V gene end was trimmed by 5 bases and the J gene end by 6 bases; junction bases not matched to a gene: 11. Germline-derived CDR1 and CDR2 are LNHDA and SQIVND (reference sequence). The CDR3 DNA sequence: TGTGCCAGTAGTCCTATACGCGACAGGGGGACTAATTCACCCCTCCACTTT. Protein: CASSPIRDRGTNSPLHF.

This clone was recorded once. The chain links TRBV6-5 to TRBJ1-1; 8 bases are shared with TRBD1. V was pared by 0 bases and J by 1 base, with 4 bases of the junction left unmatched. Germline values: CDR1 MNHEY, CDR2 SVGAGI. The CDR3 is made up of 16 amino acids. For the CDR3, the DNA is TGTGCCAGCAGTTACTCCTCCGGGACAGGGAACACTGAAGCTTTCTTT. Its translation: CASSYSSGTGNTEAFF.

The CDR3 DNA is TGTGCCAGCAGTCTGGGCCCTAATGAGCAGTTCTTC. Translation gives CASSLGPNEQFF. V usage is TRBV28 and J usage is TRBJ2-1, with D uncertain. Germline CDR1 is MDHEN and CDR2 is SYDVKM. The CDR3 has 12 amino acids. V was trimmed by 5 bases and J by 7 bases, leaving 9 bases between them.

This clone is medium-sized (0.01 to 0.1%) within its sample. The chain combines TRBV15 with TRBJ1-1; D is possibly TRBD1 (5 bases). Germline CDR1 reads LNHNV; CDR2 reads YYDKDF (reference sequence). This CDR3 is built from 14 residues. V was clipped by 1 base and J by 0 bases, with 6 bases between them. The DNA for the CDR3 is TGTGCCACCAGCAGAGCACAGGTGAACACTGAAGCTTTCTTT. Protein product: CATSRAQVNTEAFF.

The chain couples TRBV12-3 or TRBV12-4 to TRBJ2-7, with 7 positions matching TRBD1. Germline trimming cut 1 base from V and 4 bases from J; bases unmatched to any gene: 1. There are 13 residues in the CDR3. The CDR3 region has the DNA TGTGCCAGCAGTTTAGAGGGGGCTTACGAGCAGTACTTC. It is translated as CASSLEGAYEQYF.

This clone was counted a single time. The rearrangement joins TRBV25-1 to TRBJ2-7; D could derive from TRBD1 or TRBD2 (5 bases each). V shed 1 base and J shed 4 bases, with 11 bases lying between them. The germline V gene encodes CDR1 MGHDK and CDR2 SYGVNS. The CDR3 is made up of 14 amino acids. This CDR3 reads CASSESGTVYEQYF. The CDR3 DNA is TGTGCCAGCAGTGAATCTGGGACCGTATACGAGCAGTACTTC.

This clone was observed a few times. The V and J genes are TRBV10-3 and TRBJ1-2; D call uncertain. V gave up 3 bases and J gave up 4 bases, with 9 bases separating them. This CDR3 is built from 13 residues. Germline loops: CDR1 ENHRY, CDR2 SYGVKD. CDR3 sequence: CAISDWGGYGYTF. In DNA, the CDR3 is TGTGCCATCAGTGATTGGGGTGGCTATGGCTACACCTTC.

The CDR3 region has the DNA TGTGCCAGCAGCCAAGAACACAGGGGATCCGGTCAGCCCCAGCATTTT. Encoded protein: CASSQEHRGSGQPQHF. This chain links TRBV3-1 (or the pseudogene TRBV3-2) with TRBJ1-5; 7 nucleotides line up with TRBD1. Germline assignment: CDR1 LGHDT and CDR2 YNNKEL (reference sequence). The CDR3 runs to 16 residues. Germline trimming cut 0 bases from V and 6 bases from J; bases unmatched to any gene: 8.

This chain uses TRBV24-1 with TRBJ2-5; TRBD2 aligns across 8 bases. J lost 5 bases, V lost 3 bases, and 4 bases had no gene match. The CDR3 runs to 14 residues. Germline-derived CDR1 and CDR2 are KGHDR and SFDVKD. Here the CDR3 DNA reads TGTGCCACCAGTGATCCCGGGGGGGCGGAGACCCAGTACTTC. Protein: CATSDPGGAETQYF.

The genes are TRBV6-4 and TRBJ2-7; 7 nucleotides align to TRBD2. The CDR3 has 17 residues. Germline lookup yields CDR1 MRHNA and CDR2 SNTAGT. V gave up 2 bases and J gave up 3 bases; unmatched junction bases: 13. The CDR3 nucleotides are TGTGCCAGCAGTGACCCGGGGCGCGGGGGTCACCACTACGAGCAGTACTTC. This codes for CASSDPGRGGHHYEQYF.

The V gene is TRBV19, the J gene TRBJ1-1; no definite D call. V gave up 1 base and J gave up 2 bases, with 14 bases separating them. This CDR3 has 16 amino acids. CDR1 and CDR2 from the germline V gene are LNHDA and SQIVND (reference sequence). In nucleotides, the CDR3 is TGTGCCAGTAGTATAGGTGTCGGCGGCAGAAACACTGAAGCTTTCTTT. Encoded protein: CASSIGVGGRNTEAFF. Variable domain in full (rest from reference TRBV19 and TRBJ1-1): DGGITQSPKYLFRKEGQNVTLSCEQNLNHDAMYWYRQDPGQGLRLIYYSQIVNDFQKGDIAEGYSVSREKKESFPLTVTSAQKNPTAFYLCASSIGVGGRNTEAFFGQGTRLTVV.

The chain recombines TRBV6-5 with TRBJ1-1; 10 positions match TRBD1. Germline V gene sequence: CDR1 MNHEY, CDR2 SVGAGI. The V segment lost 6 bases and the J segment 4 bases; nucleotides outside the gene matches: 5. This CDR3 contains 14 residues. The CDR3 is CASSRQGAGTEAFF. The DNA of the CDR3 is TGTGCCAGCAGCAGACAGGGGGCCGGCACTGAAGCTTTCTTT.

The chain carries TRBV5-1 and TRBJ1-5; 10 bases agree with TRBD1. CDR1 is SGHRS, CDR2 YFSETQ, per germline. V trimming: 3 bases; J trimming: 1 base; junction bases outside the gene matches: 4. There are 16 residues in the CDR3. CDR3 coding DNA: TGCGCCAGCAGCTGGGGGGACAGGGGAAGCAATCAGCCCCAGCATTTT. Protein sequence: CASSWGDRGSNQPQHF. The entire variable domain, with the rest obtained from reference TRBV5-1 and TRBJ1-5, is as follows: KAGVTQTPRYLIKTRGQQVTLSCSPISGHRSVSWYQQTPGQGLQFLFEYFSETQRNKGNFPGRFSGRQFSNSRSEMNVSTLELGDSALYLCASSWGDRGSNQPQHFGDGTRLSIL.

The rearrangement links TRBV7-3 to TRBJ1-1; D might be TRBD1 (5 bases). Germline V gene sequence: CDR1 SGHTA, CDR2 FQGTGA. Trimming took 3 bases from V and 4 from J, leaving 21 bases between them. CDR3 length: 17 amino acids. The CDR3 loop reads CASSFAGSGSRGTEAFF. CDR3 in DNA: TGTGCCAGCAGCTTCGCAGGGTCAGGGTCGAGGGGCACTGAAGCTTTCTTT.

The rearrangement joins TRBV13 to TRBJ1-6; 8 bases map to TRBD1. The CDR3 runs to 15 residues. CDR1 is PRHDT and CDR2 is FYEKMQ in the germline V gene (reference sequence). Losses at the gene ends were 0 bases for V and 9 bases for J; bases not matched to a gene: 4. The CDR3 sequence is CASSLGDRGGSPLHF. Written as DNA, the CDR3 is TGTGCCAGCAGCTTAGGTGACAGGGGTGGTTCACCCCTCCACTTT. The full variable domain, its missing parts supplied by reference TRBV13 and TRBJ1-6, is AAGVIQSPRHLIKEKRETATLKCYPIPRHDTVYWYQQGPGQDPQFLISFYEKMQSDKGSIPDRFSAQQFSDYHSELNMSSLELGDSALYFCASSLGDRGGSPLHFGNGTRLTVT.

The chain carries TRBV24-1 and TRBJ2-1; 7 nucleotides line up with TRBD2. Germline V gene sequence: CDR1 KGHDR, CDR2 SFDVKD. This CDR3 is 13 amino acids long. The junction had 7 bases not matched to a gene; V was cut back by 3 bases and J by 12 bases. The CDR3 here is CATSDLTSGGQFF. In DNA, the CDR3 is TGTGCCACCAGTGATCTGACATCGGGGGGGCAGTTCTTC.

This rearrangement joins TRBV5-4 to TRBJ1-6; TRBD1 matches 12 bases. There are 17 residues in the CDR3. V was clipped by 2 bases and J by 8 bases; unmatched bases: 8. Germline V gene data show CDR1 as SGHNT and CDR2 as YYREEE (reference sequence). The CDR3 sequence is CASSFAGTGGRYSPLHF. The CDR3 DNA reads TGTGCCAGCAGCTTTGCCGGGACAGGGGGCAGGTATTCACCCCTCCACTTT.

This rearrangement joins TRBV7-3 to TRBJ1-2, with D uncertain. CDR1 is SGHTA, CDR2 FQGTGA, per germline. The V gene lost 1 base and the J gene lost 10 bases, with 16 bases spanning the gap. The CDR3 loop spans 14 amino acids. The CDR3 protein is CASSLNAPPSVYTF. DNA of the CDR3: TGTGCCAGCAGCTTAAACGCCCCCCCTAGTGTCTACACCTTC.